This T cell receptor beta chain was observed in a study of monozygotic twins with inflammatory bowel disease. Study-wide points: Researchers reported no repertoire similarity difference between concordant and discordant twins, possibly from limited power.

TCRdb reprocessed the 5' RACE reads and stores each CDR3 protein as one record, lacking DNA. The clone table shows 150,000 to 200,000 distinct CDR3 sequences, with the ten largest holding approximately 7.4%. Concerning this clonotype itself: Its antigen is currently unknown.

The CDR3 consists of 13 residues. CDR1 and CDR2 (germline): DFQATT, SNEGSKA (reference sequence). Researchers isolated total RNA from whole blood without sorting T cells. The sequenced sample was blood. The rearrangement joins TRBV20-1 to TRBJ1-2; TCRdb's D call of TRBD1 is untestable without DNA. The clonotype was recovered from a human donor with ulcerative colitis or Crohn's disease, or a healthy co-twin of an affected twin (not recorded which). This CDR3 reads CSASPGTDYGYTF.